This section outlines one TCR beta chain sequence together with its context. The antigen is undetermined. This entry is derived from a study of monozygotic twins with inflammatory bowel disease. Broader study findings: The co-twins with IBD showed lower TCRbeta diversity (inverse Simpson) than their healthy siblings. The analysis yielded no support for one strong signal or clonotype associated with IBD. Whether twins were concordant or discordant made no difference to repertoire similarity, possibly from limited power.

TCRdb reprocessed the 5' RACE reads and reports one entry per CDR3 protein, with no DNA. Found here are a few hundred thousand distinct CDR3 sequences; the top ten clones hold about 2.3%. CDR1 and CDR2 (germline): SGHRS, YFSETQ. CDR3 length equals 15 residues. The sequenced material came from blood. The genes are TRBV5-1 and TRBJ1-1; TCRdb lists TRBD1, though no DNA is available to test this call. The TCR comes from a human donor with ulcerative colitis or Crohn's disease, or a healthy co-twin of an affected twin (not recorded which). CDR3 residues: CASSALGTGVTEAFF.